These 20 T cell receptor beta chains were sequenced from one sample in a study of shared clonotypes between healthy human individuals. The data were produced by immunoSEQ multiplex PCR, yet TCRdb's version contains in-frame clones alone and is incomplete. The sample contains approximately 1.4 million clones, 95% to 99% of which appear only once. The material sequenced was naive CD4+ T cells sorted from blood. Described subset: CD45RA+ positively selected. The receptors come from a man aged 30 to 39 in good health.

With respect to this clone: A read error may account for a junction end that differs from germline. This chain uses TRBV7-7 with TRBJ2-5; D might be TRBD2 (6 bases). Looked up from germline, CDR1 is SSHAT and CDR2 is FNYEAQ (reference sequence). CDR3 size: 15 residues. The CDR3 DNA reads TGTGCTAGCAGCTTAGTCGGCGGGATCGAAGAGACCCAGTACTTC. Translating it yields CASSLVGGIEETQYF. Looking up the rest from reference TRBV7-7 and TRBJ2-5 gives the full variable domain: GAGVSQSPRYKVTKRGQDVTLRCDPISSHATLYWYQQALGQGPEFLTYFNYEAQPDKSGLPSDRFSAERPEGSISTLTIQRTEQRDSAMYRCASSLVGGIEETQYFGPGTRLLVL.

The CDR3: CSGAPDIPYNEQFF. The CDR3 DNA reads TGCAGCGGTGCCCCGGACATACCCTACAATGAGCAGTTCTTC. This rearrangement joins TRBV29-1 to TRBJ2-1; D perhaps matches TRBD1 (5 bases). CDR1 and CDR2 (germline): SQVTM, ANQGSEA. The CDR3 is 14 residues long. The V end lost 7 bases, the J end lost 2 bases, and 15 bases lay between the germline ends.

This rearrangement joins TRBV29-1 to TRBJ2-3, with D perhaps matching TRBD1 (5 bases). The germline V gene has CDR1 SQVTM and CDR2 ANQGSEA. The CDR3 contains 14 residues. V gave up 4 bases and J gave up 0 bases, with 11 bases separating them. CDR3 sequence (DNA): TGCAGCGTTGTAGGGGTGCAGAGCACAGATACGCAGTATTTT. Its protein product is CSVVGVQSTDTQYF.

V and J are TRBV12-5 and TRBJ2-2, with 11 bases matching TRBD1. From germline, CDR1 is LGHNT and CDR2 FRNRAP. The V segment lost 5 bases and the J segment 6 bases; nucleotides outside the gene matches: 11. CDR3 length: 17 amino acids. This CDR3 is CASGDSRTGGAPGELFF. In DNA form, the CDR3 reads TGTGCTAGTGGTGACAGTCGGACAGGGGGCGCCCCCGGGGAGCTGTTTTTT. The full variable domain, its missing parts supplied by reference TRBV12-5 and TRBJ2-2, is DARVTQTPRHKVTEMGQEVTMRCQPILGHNTVFWYRQTMMQGLELLAYFRNRAPLDDSGMPKDRFSAEMPDATLATLKIQPSEPRDSAVYFCASGDSRTGGAPGELFFGEGSRLTVL.

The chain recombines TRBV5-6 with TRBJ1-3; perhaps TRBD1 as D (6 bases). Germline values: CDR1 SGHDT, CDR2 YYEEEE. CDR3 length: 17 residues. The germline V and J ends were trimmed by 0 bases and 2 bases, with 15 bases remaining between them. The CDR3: CASSLGGTTLAGNTIYF. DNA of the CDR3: TGTGCCAGCAGCTTGGGTGGGACAACTCTCGCTGGAAACACCATATATTTT.

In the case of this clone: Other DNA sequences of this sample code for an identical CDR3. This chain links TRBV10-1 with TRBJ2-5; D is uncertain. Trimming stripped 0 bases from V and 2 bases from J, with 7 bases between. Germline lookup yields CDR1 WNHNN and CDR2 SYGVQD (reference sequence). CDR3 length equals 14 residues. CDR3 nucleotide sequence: TGCGCCAGCAGTGAGTCGAGAGCACAAGAGACCCAGTACTTC. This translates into CASSESRAQETQYF.

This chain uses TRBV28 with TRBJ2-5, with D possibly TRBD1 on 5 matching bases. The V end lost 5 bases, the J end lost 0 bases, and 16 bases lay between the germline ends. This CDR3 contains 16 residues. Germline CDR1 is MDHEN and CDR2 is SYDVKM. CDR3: CASSRPPGHDQETQYF. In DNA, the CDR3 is TGTGCCAGCAGTCGACCCCCCGGACATGACCAAGAGACCCAGTACTTC.

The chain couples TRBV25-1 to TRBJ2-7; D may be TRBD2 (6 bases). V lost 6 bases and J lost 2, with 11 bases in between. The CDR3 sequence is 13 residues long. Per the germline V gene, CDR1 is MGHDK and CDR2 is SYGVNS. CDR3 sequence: CASSRDLPYEQYF. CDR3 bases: TGTGCCAGCAGCCGGGACTTGCCCTACGAGCAGTACTTC.

The CDR3 region has the DNA TGTGCCAGCAGTGTCGGGACAGCCAGTGGCTACACCTTC. It specifies CASSVGTASGYTF. V usage is TRBV28 and J usage is TRBJ1-2; 7 bases align to TRBD1. Losses at the gene ends were 5 bases for V and 7 bases for J; bases not matched to a gene: 7. The germline CDR1 and CDR2 sequences are MDHEN and SYDVKM. The CDR3 spans 13 residues.

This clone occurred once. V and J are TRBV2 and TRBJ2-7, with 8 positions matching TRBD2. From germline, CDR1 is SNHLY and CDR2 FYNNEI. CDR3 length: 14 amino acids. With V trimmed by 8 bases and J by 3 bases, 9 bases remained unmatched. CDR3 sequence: CASQAGLVDYEQYF. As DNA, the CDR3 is TGTGCCAGCCAGGCGGGACTAGTAGACTACGAGCAGTACTTC.

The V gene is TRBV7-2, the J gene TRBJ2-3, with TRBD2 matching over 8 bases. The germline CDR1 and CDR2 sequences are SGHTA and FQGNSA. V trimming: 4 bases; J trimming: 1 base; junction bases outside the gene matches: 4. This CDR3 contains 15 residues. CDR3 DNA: TGTGCCAGCAGCTCCAGAGCGGGAGGCACAGATACGCAGTATTTT. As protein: CASSSRAGGTDTQYF.

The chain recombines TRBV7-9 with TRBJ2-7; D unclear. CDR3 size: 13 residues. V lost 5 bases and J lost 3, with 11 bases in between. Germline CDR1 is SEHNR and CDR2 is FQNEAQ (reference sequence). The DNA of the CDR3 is TGTGCCAGCAGCCAGAGGACCAACTACGAGCAGTACTTC. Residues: CASSQRTNYEQYF.

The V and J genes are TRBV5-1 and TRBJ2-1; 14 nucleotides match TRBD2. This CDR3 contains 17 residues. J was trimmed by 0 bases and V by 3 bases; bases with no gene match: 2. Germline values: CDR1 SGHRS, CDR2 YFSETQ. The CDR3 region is CASSYGTSGSSYNEQFF. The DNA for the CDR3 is TGCGCCAGCAGCTACGGGACTAGCGGGAGCTCCTACAATGAGCAGTTCTTC.

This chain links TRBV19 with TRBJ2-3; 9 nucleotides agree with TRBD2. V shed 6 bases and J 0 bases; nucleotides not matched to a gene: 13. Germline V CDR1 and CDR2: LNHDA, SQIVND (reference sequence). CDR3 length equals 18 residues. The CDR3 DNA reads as TGTGCCAGTAGGCGAGGTCCGACTAGCGGACGAAGCACAGATACGCAGTATTTT. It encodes CASRRGPTSGRSTDTQYF.

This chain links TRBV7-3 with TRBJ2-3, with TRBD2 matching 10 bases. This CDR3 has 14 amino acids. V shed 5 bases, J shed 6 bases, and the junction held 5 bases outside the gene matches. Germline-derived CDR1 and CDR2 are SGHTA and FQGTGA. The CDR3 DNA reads TGTGCCAGCAGCCCAGCGGGAGGGCCGGATACGCAGTATTTT. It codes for CASSPAGGPDTQYF.

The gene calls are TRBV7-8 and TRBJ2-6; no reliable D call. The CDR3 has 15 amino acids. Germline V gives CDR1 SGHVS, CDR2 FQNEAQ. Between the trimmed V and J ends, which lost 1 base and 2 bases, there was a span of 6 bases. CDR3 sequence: CASSLGLAGANVLTF. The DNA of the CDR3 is TGTGCCAGCAGCTTAGGCCTCGCTGGGGCCAACGTCCTGACTTTC.

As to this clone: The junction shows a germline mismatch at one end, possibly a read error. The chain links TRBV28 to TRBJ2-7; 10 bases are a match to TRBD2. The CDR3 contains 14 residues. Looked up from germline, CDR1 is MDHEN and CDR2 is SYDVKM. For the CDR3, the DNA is TGTGCCAGCAGTTCCCCGGGACTAGCGATTTCGGGGCTTTTC. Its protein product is CASSSPGLAISGLF.

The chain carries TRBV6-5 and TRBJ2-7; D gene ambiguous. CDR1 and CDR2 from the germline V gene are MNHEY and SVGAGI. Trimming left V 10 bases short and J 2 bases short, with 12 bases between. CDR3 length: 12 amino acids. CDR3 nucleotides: TGTGCCACCACCGACGAACCCTACGAGCAGTACTTC. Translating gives CATTDEPYEQYF.

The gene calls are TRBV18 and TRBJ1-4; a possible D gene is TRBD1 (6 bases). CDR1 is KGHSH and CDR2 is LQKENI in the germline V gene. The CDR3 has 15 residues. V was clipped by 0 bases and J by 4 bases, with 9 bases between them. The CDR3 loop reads CASSPPGHRNEKLFF. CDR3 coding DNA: TGTGCCAGCTCACCACCGGGACATCGTAATGAAAAACTGTTTTTT. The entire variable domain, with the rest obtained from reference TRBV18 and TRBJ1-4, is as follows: NAGVMQNPRHLVRRRGQEARLRCSPMKGHSHVYWYRQLPEEGLKFMVYLQKENIIDESGMPKERFSAEFPKEGPSILRIQQVVRGDSAAYFCASSPPGHRNEKLFFGSGTQLSVL.

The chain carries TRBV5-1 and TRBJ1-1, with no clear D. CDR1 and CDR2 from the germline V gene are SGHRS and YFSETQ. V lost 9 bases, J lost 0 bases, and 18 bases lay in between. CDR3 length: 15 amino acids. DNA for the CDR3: TGCGCCACCAGAACGGGGTCTGGGATGAACACTGAAGCTTTCTTT. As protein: CATRTGSGMNTEAFF.